This entry features one T cell receptor beta chain sequence. What it recognizes is unknown. The data were produced by immunoSEQ multiplex PCR, yet TCRdb's version contains in-frame clones alone and is incomplete. This table has 35,000 to 50,000 clones, 92% appearing once. The CDR3 totals 16 residues. Time point here: week 35, safety follow-up. What each vaccine dose contained was 300 ug of mutant IDH1 20-mer peptide, accompanied by topical imiquimod. This record belongs to a study of a mutant IDH1 vaccine in newly diagnosed glioma. Whole-study findings and limits: Patients showed vaccine-induced immune responses at a rate of roughly 94%. Any relationship between pseudoprogression and changes in top peripheral T cell clonotypes seemed absent.

Source: PBMCs, taken from a glioma patient whose treatment included an IDH1 peptide vaccine. This clonotype originated in a man between 50 and 59 years old with glioma. This chain joins TRBV21-1 and TRBJ1-1. TRBV21-1 is given as a pseudogene. The CDR3 here is CASSKALGRDCTEAFF. DNA of the CDR3: TGTGCCAGCAGCAAAGCGCTAGGGAGGGACTGCACTGAAGCTTTCTTT.